The 12 T cell receptor beta chains presented below share a single source sample, sequenced in a study of T cell responses to AZD1222 COVID-19 vaccine. The protocol was immunoSEQ multiplex PCR, while the TCRdb copy is restricted to in-frame clones and leaves out a portion. The sample yields under 150,000 clones, over 80% seen once. Sequenced material: peripheral blood, taken on day 0 of AZD1222 vaccination. Source of these receptors: an adult in good health.

This rearrangement joins TRBV5-5 to TRBJ1-1; D remains ambiguous. V was pared by 0 bases and J by 2 bases, with 5 bases between. Germline V lookup: CDR1 SGHKS, CDR2 YYEKEE (reference sequence). The length of the CDR3 is 13 residues. The DNA of the CDR3 is TGTGCCAGCAGCTTGGGAGTTAACACTGAAGCTTTCTTT. Translation: CASSLGVNTEAFF.

This clone was recorded only once. V usage is TRBV12-3 or TRBV12-4 and J usage is TRBJ2-3; D remains unclear. The germline V and J ends were trimmed by 1 base and 0 bases, with 2 bases remaining between them. This CDR3 region has 13 residues. The CDR3 DNA follows: TGTGCCAGCAGTTTAGTGAGCACAGATACGCAGTATTTT. This translates into CASSLVSTDTQYF.

This rearrangement joins TRBV6-5 to TRBJ2-1; D is undetermined. This CDR3 has 11 residues. Germline-derived CDR1 and CDR2 are MNHEY and SVGAGI. V lost 6 bases, J lost 5 bases, and 5 bases lay in between. The CDR3 is CASRVNNEQFF. The CDR3 nucleotides are TGTGCCAGCAGGGTGAACAATGAGCAGTTCTTC.

CDR3 sequence reads: CASSQGTNEQFF. The CDR3 DNA sequence: TGTGCCAGCAGCCAAGGGACTAATGAGCAGTTCTTC. The rearrangement uses TRBV12-3 or TRBV12-4 and TRBJ2-1, with a possible D match to TRBD2 (6 bases). The CDR3 contains 12 residues. V gave up 6 bases and J gave up 7 bases, with 10 bases separating them.

As regards this clone: The junction shows a germline mismatch at one end, possibly a read error. The J gene is TRBJ1-1, the V gene TRBV7-9; TRBD1 aligns across 9 bases. The CDR3 is 15 residues long. Per germline, CDR1 SEHNR and CDR2 FQNEAQ (reference sequence). CDR3 bases: TGTGCCAGCAGATTCCGGGACAGGGCGAACTCTGAAGCTTTCTTT. Translating gives CASRFRDRANSEAFF. Looking up the rest from reference TRBV7-9 and TRBJ1-1 gives the full variable domain: DTGVSQNPRHKITKRGQNVTFRCDPISEHNRLYWYRQTLGQGPEFLTYFQNEAQLEKSRLLSDRFSAERPKGSFSTLEIQRTEQGDSAMYLCASRFRDRANSEAFFGQGTRLTVV.

This clone was counted only a few times. This chain connects TRBV18 to TRBJ2-7, with TRBD1 matching over 7 bases. The CDR3 is 15 amino acids. V shed 3 bases, J shed 0 bases, and the junction held 5 bases outside the gene matches. The germline gives CDR1 KGHSH, CDR2 LQKENI. CDR3: CASSPAAGGSYEQYF. Written as DNA, the CDR3 is TGTGCCAGCTCACCGGCGGCAGGGGGCTCCTACGAGCAGTACTTC.

The chain's CDR3 is CASSSGQTYEQYF. CDR3 nucleotide sequence: TGTGCCAGCAGTTCAGGACAGACGTATGAGCAGTACTTC. This chain connects TRBV28 to TRBJ2-7; perhaps TRBD1 as D (6 bases). The CDR3 has 13 residues. Germline V gene lookup returns CDR1 MDHEN and CDR2 SYDVKM. V dropped 4 bases and J dropped 7 bases, with 14 bases sitting between them.

This clone is a singleton in its sample. This chain connects TRBV5-4 to TRBJ2-7; tentatively, D is TRBD1 (6 bases). The length of the CDR3 is 15 residues. Germline V lookup: CDR1 SGHNT, CDR2 YYREEE (reference sequence). The germline V and J ends were trimmed by 4 bases and 7 bases, with 21 bases remaining between them. The CDR3 loop is CASSIDQGSYEEQYF. In DNA form, the CDR3 reads TGTGCCAGCAGCATAGACCAGGGGTCCTACGAGGAGCAGTACTTC.

The chain is built from TRBV12-5 and TRBJ2-7; a weak D match, TRBD2 (6 bases). The V gene lost 7 bases and the J gene lost 1 base, with 23 bases spanning the gap. CDR3 length equals 17 residues. Germline loops: CDR1 LGHNT, CDR2 FRNRAP. Written as DNA, the CDR3 is TGTGCTAGTGTCCCGACCCGGGACGGGAGCGGTTCCTACGAGCAGTACTTC. Its translation: CASVPTRDGSGSYEQYF.

The chain employs TRBV7-3 and TRBJ2-5, with 12 bases that match TRBD2. The V gene end was trimmed by 5 bases and the J gene end by 5 bases; junction bases not matched to a gene: 3. Germline V gene sequence: CDR1 SGHTA, CDR2 FQGTGA. The CDR3 is made up of 14 amino acids. The CDR3 region is CASSLAGGGETQYF. DNA of the CDR3: TGTGCCAGCAGCCTAGCGGGAGGGGGTGAGACCCAGTACTTC.

The rearrangement links TRBV11-1 to TRBJ2-3; D possibly corresponds to TRBD1 (6 bases). Per the germline V gene, CDR1 is SGHAT and CDR2 is FQDESV (reference sequence). The V and J ends lost 3 bases and 2 bases respectively, with 15 bases between them. The CDR3 runs 16 residues. CDR3 residues: CASSFRRQVPTDTQYF. The CDR3 DNA reads TGTGCCAGCAGCTTTCGGAGACAGGTCCCCACAGATACGCAGTATTTT.

V gene TRBV5-6 combines with J gene TRBJ2-2; 12 bases are a match to TRBD2. V gave up 2 bases and J gave up 5 bases; unmatched junction bases: 4. The CDR3 loop spans 16 amino acids. Germline CDR1 is SGHDT and CDR2 is YYEEEE. DNA for the CDR3: TGTGCCAGCAGCTTTGAACTAGCGGGGGGAACCGGGGAGCTGTTTTTT. This encodes CASSFELAGGTGELFF.